This T cell receptor (beta chain) was recovered during a study of T-cell memory formation after mild COVID-19. The overall study: Most TCR clusters belonged to a single donor.

This clonotype was seen a handful of times. The antigen is undetermined. This CDR3 has 12 amino acids. V lost 5 bases to trimming and J lost 2 bases, with 9 bases between them. Germline V gives CDR1 SQVTM, CDR2 ANQGSEA. General study results and limits: Later expanders leaned CD4+, whereas day 15 to 85 contracting clones were balanced CD4/CD8. Contracting clones localized mainly to CM and EM when CD4+ and mainly to EMRA when CD8+. Proof of SARS-CoV-2 specificity was absent for the second-wave clones that crested on day 37.

TCRdb ran MiXCR on the 5' RACE reads and lists one entry per CDR3 protein. The table has around 420,000 distinct CDR3 sequences, 20% to 25% seen once. The gene calls are TRBV29-1 and TRBJ2-5; D gene ambiguous. The source is an adult woman who had mild COVID-19 (a few samples of this study predate the infection). Cell type and time point are not known. Sequencing input: PBMCs or a T cell subset sorted from them (not recorded which). The CDR3 DNA sequence: TGCAGCGTTTTCCGAGATCAAGAGACCCAGTACTTC. Its protein is CSVFRDQETQYF.